The T cell receptor (beta chain) under discussion was sequenced for a study of blood T cell repertoires in COVID-19. CDR1 and CDR2 from the germline V gene are PRHDT and FYEKMQ (reference sequence). Trimming removed 10 bases at V and 2 bases at J, with 11 bases between. This CDR3 spans 12 amino acids. Per the study methods: Amplifying reference gene primers gave estimates of nucleated cell counts. Clones were sequenced by immunoSEQ multiplex PCR, and TCRdb holds only the in-frame ones, with some missing. V and J calls and clone size follow that table, whereas D and trimming were derived from the DNA. The sample includes about 210,000 clones, about 81% of them seen just once.

Material: PBMCs or T cells enriched from blood (not recorded which). V gene TRBV13 combines with J gene TRBJ2-5; TRBD2 is a possible D gene (5 bases). The TCR comes from a man in his forties who had recovered from COVID-19. The CDR3 region has the DNA TGTGCCACGGCGGACTTACAAGAGACCCAGTACTTC. Protein product: CATADLQETQYF.